This T cell receptor beta chain comes out of a study of Graves' ophthalmopathy and Graves' hyperthyroidism. Overall study: The authors collected peripheral blood at initial diagnosis, before any treatment.

The study, taken as a whole, reports: Most thyroid-expanded clonotypes exceeding 0.001 frequency were also found in blood.

This clonotype was observed many times. The target antigen is unknown. As the template, RNA transcripts were used to amplify TCR beta CDR3 regions. Amplification began with first-round RT-PCR using HTBI primers, then second-round multiplex PCR was performed. Each CDR3 protein is one row after TCRdb ran MiXCR on the multiplex PCR reads. This table has some 520,000 distinct CDR3 sequences, around 15% appearing once. As diagnostic evidence, clinical symptoms, serum thyroxine, TRAb, thyroid ultrasound and orbital computed tomography were relied upon. Per the germline V gene, CDR1 is SNHLY and CDR2 is FYNNEI. The V segment lost 7 bases and the J segment 3 bases; nucleotides outside the gene matches: 4. CDR3 size: 13 residues.

The sequence came from a woman aged 30 to 39 with Graves' ophthalmopathy. The sequencing sample was made of blood. V and J are TRBV2 and TRBJ2-5; 8 bases agree with TRBD1. The CDR3 here is CASIRTGKETQYF. As DNA, the CDR3 is TGTGCCAGCATTCGGACAGGGAAAGAGACCCAGTACTTC. Full variable domain (outside the CDR3, taken from reference TRBV2 and TRBJ2-5): EPEVTQTPSHQVTQMGQEVILRCVPISNHLYFYWYRQILGQKVEFLVSFYNNEISEKSEIFDDQFSVERPDGSNFTLKIRSTKLEDSAMYFCASIRTGKETQYFGPGTRLLVL.